This note documents a single T cell receptor beta chain sequence. Its antigen is currently unknown. This sample is part of a study of T cell repertoires in ileal Crohn's disease. The wider study: Postoperative therapy was given to about half: about ten thiopurines, 18 anti-TNF agents.

The table came from immunoSEQ multiplex PCR; TCRdb's copy has only in-frame clones and leaves some out. The profile covers around 6,200 clones, with 70% to 80% appearing a single time and around a sixth taken by the ten largest. Adults with ileal or ileocolonic Crohn's disease and an indication for resection were eligible. Study results and limitations: Sorted CD8 T cells held more high-frequency clones than CD4.

Sequences were obtained from ileal tissue. This clonotype was obtained from an adult with Crohn's disease.

CDR3 sequence reads: CASSPVGPGTGEQYF. In DNA form, the CDR3 reads TGTGCCAGCAGCCCAGTGGGTCCAGGGACAGGCGAGCAGTACTTC. The rearrangement joins TRBV4-2 to TRBJ2-7, with TRBD1 identical over 8 bases. After removal of 4 bases from V and 6 bases from J, the junction contained 11 bases not matched to a gene. The CDR3 is 15 residues long. CDR1 is LGHNA, CDR2 YNFKEQ, per germline.